This T cell receptor (beta chain) was captured in a study of T cell responses to AZD1222 COVID-19 vaccine. Sequencing was performed with immunoSEQ multiplex PCR; in TCRdb, only in-frame clones are kept and a portion is missing. The repertoire has around 130,000 clones, around 83% of them found once; the top ten carry about 3%. Deletions cut 5 bases from V and 5 bases from J, with 12 bases between. Germline lookup yields CDR1 LNHDA and CDR2 SQIVND (reference sequence). This CDR3 region has 13 residues. The study, taken as a whole, reports: Mostly white British, mostly female donors; authors suggested clonal diversity may be underestimated. CD4 TCRs covered the whole spike, strongest at regions 160-218 and 743-854.

Second doses were pooled across both intervals (about 4 or about 12 weeks). Points on this clone: Its antigen remains unknown.

The source is an adult who received the AZD1222 COVID-19 vaccine. The material sequenced was peripheral blood, taken 28 days after the second AZD1222 dose. The chain employs TRBV19 and TRBJ1-2, with D perhaps matching TRBD1 (6 bases). CDR3 DNA: TGTGCCAGTAGTGCCGCAGGGGTTTATGGCTACACCTTC. Translating gives CASSAAGVYGYTF.